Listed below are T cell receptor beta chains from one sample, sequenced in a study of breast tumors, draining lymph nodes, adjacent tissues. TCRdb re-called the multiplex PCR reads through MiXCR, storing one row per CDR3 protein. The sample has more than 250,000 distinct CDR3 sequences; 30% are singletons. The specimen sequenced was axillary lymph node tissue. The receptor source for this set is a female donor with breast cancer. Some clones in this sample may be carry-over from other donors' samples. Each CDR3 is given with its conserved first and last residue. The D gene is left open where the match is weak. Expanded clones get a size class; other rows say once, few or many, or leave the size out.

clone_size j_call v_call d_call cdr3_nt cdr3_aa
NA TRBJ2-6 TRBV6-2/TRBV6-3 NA TGTGCCAGCAGTCACGGGGTGGCGGCAGGCCTGTCTGGGGCCAACGTCCTGACTTTC CASSHGVAAGLSGANVLTF
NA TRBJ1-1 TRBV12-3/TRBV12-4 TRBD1 TGTGCCAGCAGTGAGGGGGCAGCGGGGATTGAAGCTTTCTTT CASSEGAAGIEAFF
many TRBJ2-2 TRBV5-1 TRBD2 TGCGCCAGCAGCCCGGGACTAGCGGGAGCCGTCGCGAACACCGGGGAGCTGTTTTTT CASSPGLAGAVANTGELFF
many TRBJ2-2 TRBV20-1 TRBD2 TGCAGTGCGGCGGGAGGGAGCGGTCGGTGGGAGCTGTTTTTT CSAAGGSGRWELFF
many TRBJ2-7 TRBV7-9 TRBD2 TGTGCCAGCAGCCCCGAAACCGGGAGGGGCTACGAGCAGTACTTC CASSPETGRGYEQYF
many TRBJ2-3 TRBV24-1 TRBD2 TGTGCCACCAGTGCAGGGACTAGCGGGACTGGAGATACGCAGTATTTT CATSAGTSGTGDTQYF
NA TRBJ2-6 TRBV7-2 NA TGTGCCAGCAGCCGAGGGTCCGGAAGCTCTGGGGCCAACGTCCTGACTTTC CASSRGSGSSGANVLTF
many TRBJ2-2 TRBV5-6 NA TGTGCCAGCAGCTTATTAGCGAGGGCCGGGGAGCTGTTTTTT CASSLLARAGELFF
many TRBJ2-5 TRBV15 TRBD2 TGTGCCACCAGCAGAGGTTCAAGTTTCCCACTAGCGGGAGGGAAGACCCAGTACTTC CATSRGSSFPLAGGKTQYF
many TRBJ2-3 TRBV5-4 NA TGTGCCAGCCGCCTGGGAACTGGGCGGGGCACAGATACGCAGTATTTT CASRLGTGRGTDTQYF
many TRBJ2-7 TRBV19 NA TGTGCCAGTAGTATCGGGAGAAGCCCTACCGAGCAGTACTTC CASSIGRSPTEQYF
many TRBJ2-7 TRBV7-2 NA TGTGCCAGCAGCGATCAGACCCGGGGCTACGAGCAGTACTTC CASSDQTRGYEQYF
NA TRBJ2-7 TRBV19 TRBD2 TGTGCCAGTAGTCTCCCCTCCGGGACTAAATCCTACGAGCAGTACTTC CASSLPSGTKSYEQYF
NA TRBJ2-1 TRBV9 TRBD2 TGTGCCAGCAGCGTAGGACTAGCGGGAGGCTACAATGAGCAGTTCTTC CASSVGLAGGYNEQFF
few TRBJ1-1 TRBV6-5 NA TGTGCCAGCAGATGGGACGGAGCTAACACTGAAGCTTTCTTT CASRWDGANTEAFF
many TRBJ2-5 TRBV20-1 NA TGCAGTGCTGGGCCTGGGGCAGGGGATATAGAGACCCAGTACTTC CSAGPGAGDIETQYF
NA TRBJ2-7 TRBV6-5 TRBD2 TGTGCCAGCAGTCACCTGGCGGGAGCAAACTACGAGCAGTACTTC CASSHLAGANYEQYF
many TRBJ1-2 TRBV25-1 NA TGTGCCAGCCAGACACCCACCTATGGCTACACCTTC CASQTPTYGYTF
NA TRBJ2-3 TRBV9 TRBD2 TGTGCTAGGCGAGCGGGAGCCGCAGATACGCAGTATTTT CARRAGAADTQYF
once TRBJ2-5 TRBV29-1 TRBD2 TGCAGCGTAGGGACTAGCGGGAGAGAGACCCAGTACTTC CSVGTSGRETQYF
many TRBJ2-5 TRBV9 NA TGTGCCAGCAGCGCACGAGTTGCTGAGACCCAGTACTTC CASSARVAETQYF
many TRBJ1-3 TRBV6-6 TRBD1 TGTGCCAGCAGATCCGGGACAGGGAGCGCTGGAAACACCATATATTTT CASRSGTGSAGNTIYF
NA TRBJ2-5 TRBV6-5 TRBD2 TGTGCCAGCAGTTACGGGGGGGATGGGGGGACCCAGTACTTC CASSYGGDGGTQYF
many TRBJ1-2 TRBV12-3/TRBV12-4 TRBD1 TGTGCCAGCAGCCGGACAGGGTACTATGGCTACACCTTC CASSRTGYYGYTF
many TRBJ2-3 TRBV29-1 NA TGCAGCGTTGGAGGGGGGGGGTGGTCAGATACGCAGTATTTT CSVGGGGWSDTQYF
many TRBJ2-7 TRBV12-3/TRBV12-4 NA TGTGCCAGCAGTTTTAGGGACATTCCCTACGAGCAGTACTTC CASSFRDIPYEQYF
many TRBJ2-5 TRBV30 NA TGTGCCTGCAGAGGAGAACAGGTAGAGACCCAGTACTTC CACRGEQVETQYF
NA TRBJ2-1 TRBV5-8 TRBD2 TGTGCCAGCAGCCCCGTGGCGGGAGGTAATGAGCAGTTCTTC CASSPVAGGNEQFF
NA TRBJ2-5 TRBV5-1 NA TGCGCCAGCAGACCCCGATTCGAAGCAGGGCAAGAGACCCAGTACTTC CASRPRFEAGQETQYF
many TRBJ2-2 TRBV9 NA TGTGCCAGCAGCGTAGCCACCGGGGAGCTGTTTTTT CASSVATGELFF
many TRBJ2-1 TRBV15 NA TGTGCCACCACCCGAGGGGAAAGAAATGAGCAGTTCTTC CATTRGERNEQFF
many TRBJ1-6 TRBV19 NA TGTGCCAGCGGGGGTTTCTCCTATAATTCACCCCTCCACTTT CASGGFSYNSPLHF
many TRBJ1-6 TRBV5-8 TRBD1 TGTGCCAGCAGCTTGGTCCCGGGACAGGTGAATTCACCCCTCCACTTT CASSLVPGQVNSPLHF
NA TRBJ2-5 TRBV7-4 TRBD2 TGTGCCAGCAGCTCACAACCGGGACTAGCGGGATTTGGAGAGACCCAGTACTTC CASSSQPGLAGFGETQYF